By proportion, the clone carrying this TCR beta chain is medium-sized. V lost 8 bases, J lost 5 bases, and 9 bases stayed unmatched. Germline CDR1 and CDR2: WNHNN and SYGVQD (reference sequence). CDR3 length equals 14 residues. Lymphocytes from graft epithelium and lamina propria were isolated. These data are taken from a study of graft-versus-host responses after intestinal transplantation. For the study at large: Multivisceral, liver-intestinal, or isolated intestinal grafts went to recipients. Uniformly, recipients were administered anti-thymocyte globulin induction with subsequent tacrolimus and steroids for two to three years.

Here immunoSEQ multiplex PCR was the method, and the copy in TCRdb shows in-frame clones only, minus some. This table holds approximately 12,000 clones, roughly three quarters found once. This sequence joins TRBV10-1 and TRBJ2-5; TRBD1 agrees at 9 bases. This sequence was found in a human patient who received an intestinal transplant, so some T cells may come from the graft donor. Sequenced material: ileum tissue, taken 23 days after intestinal transplant. CDR3 bases: TGCGCCAGCGGGACAGGGAAGGGTTGGGAGACCCAGTACTTC. Protein: CASGTGKGWETQYF.